A few counts support the clone carrying this TCR beta chain. This sample stems from a study of CD8+ T cells in alopecia areata. Once sorted, CD4+ cells from roughly 5 patients yielded CD25+CD127- cells. Extracted from the samples, RNA was reverse transcribed into cDNA to serve as the sequencing template. Clones were sequenced by immunoSEQ multiplex PCR, and TCRdb holds only the in-frame ones, with some missing. The sample records tens of thousands of clones, roughly 60% being singletons. Per germline, CDR1 DFQATT and CDR2 SNEGSKA (reference sequence). Trimming cost V 2 bases and J 14 bases, with 5 bases left between them. This CDR3 is 8 amino acids long.

This receptor was obtained from a human donor with alopecia areata. V gene TRBV20-1 combines with J gene TRBJ2-3; the D is unclear. Material: CD4+ Tregs sorted from blood. The CDR3, as DNA: TGCAGTGCTAGAATGGGGTATTTT. This codes for CSARMGYF.